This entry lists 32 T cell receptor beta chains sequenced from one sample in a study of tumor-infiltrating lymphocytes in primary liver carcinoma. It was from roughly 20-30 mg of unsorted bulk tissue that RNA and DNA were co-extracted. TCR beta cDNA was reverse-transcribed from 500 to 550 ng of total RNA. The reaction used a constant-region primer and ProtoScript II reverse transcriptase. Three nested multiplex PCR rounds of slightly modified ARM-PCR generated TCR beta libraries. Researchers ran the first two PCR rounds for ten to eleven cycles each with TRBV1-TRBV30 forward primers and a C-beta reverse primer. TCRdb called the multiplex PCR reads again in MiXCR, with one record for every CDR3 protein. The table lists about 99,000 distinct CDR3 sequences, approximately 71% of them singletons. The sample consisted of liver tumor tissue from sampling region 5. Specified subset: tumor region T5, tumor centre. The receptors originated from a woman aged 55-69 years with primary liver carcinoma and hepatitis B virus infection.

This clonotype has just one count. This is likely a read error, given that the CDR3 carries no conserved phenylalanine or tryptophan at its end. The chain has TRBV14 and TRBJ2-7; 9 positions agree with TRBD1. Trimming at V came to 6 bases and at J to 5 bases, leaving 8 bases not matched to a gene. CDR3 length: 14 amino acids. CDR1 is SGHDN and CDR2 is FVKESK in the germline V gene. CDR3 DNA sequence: TGTGCCAGCAGACGAGCAGGGACAGGGAACGAGCAGTACCTC. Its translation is CASRRAGTGNEQYL.

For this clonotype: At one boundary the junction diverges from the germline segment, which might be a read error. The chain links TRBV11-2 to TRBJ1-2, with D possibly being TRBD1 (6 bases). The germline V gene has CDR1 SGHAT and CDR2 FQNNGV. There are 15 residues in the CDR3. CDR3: CASSLDPGAINGYTF. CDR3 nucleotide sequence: TGTGCCAGTAGCTTAGATCCGGGGGCAATCAATGGCTACACCTTC. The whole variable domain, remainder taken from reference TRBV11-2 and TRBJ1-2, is EAGVAQSPRYKIIEKRQSVAFWCNPISGHATLYWYQQILGQGPKLLIQFQNNGVVDDSQLPKDRFSAERLKGVDSTLKIQPAKLEDSAVYLCASSLDPGAINGYTFGSGTRLTVV.

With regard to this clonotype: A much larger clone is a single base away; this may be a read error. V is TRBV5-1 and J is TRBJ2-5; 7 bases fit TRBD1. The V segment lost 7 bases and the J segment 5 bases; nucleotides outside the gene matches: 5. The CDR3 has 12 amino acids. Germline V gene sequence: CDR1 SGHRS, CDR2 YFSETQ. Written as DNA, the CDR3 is TGCGCCAGCCTCAGGGGGTCGGAGACCCAGTACTTC. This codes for CASLRGSETQYF.

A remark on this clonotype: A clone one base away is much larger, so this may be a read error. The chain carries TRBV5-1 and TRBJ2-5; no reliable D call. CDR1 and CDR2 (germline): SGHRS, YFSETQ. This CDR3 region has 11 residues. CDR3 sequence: CTSSLGETQYF. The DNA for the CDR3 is TGCACCAGCAGCTTGGGAGAGACCCAGTACTTC.

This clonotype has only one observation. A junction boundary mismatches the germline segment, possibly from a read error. CDR3 sequence reads: CASSARRPAEALF. CDR3 coding DNA: TGCGCCAGCAGCGCGAGACGGCCAGCTGAAGCTCTCTTT. J is TRBJ1-1 and V is TRBV5-1; D is ambiguous. The CDR3 runs 13 residues. From germline, CDR1 is SGHRS and CDR2 YFSETQ. Drawing the rest from reference TRBV5-1 and TRBJ1-1, the complete variable domain is KAGVTQTPRYLIKTRGQQVTLSCSPISGHRSVSWYQQTPGQGLQFLFEYFSETQRNKGNFPGRFSGRQFSNSRSEMNVSTLELGDSALYLCASSARRPAEALFGQGTRLTVV.

The CDR3 region has the DNA TGTACCTCGCACCTGGGACAGGGGTGGGGCACAGATACGCAGTATTTT. Amino acid sequence: CTSHLGQGWGTDTQYF. V and J are TRBV28 and TRBJ2-3, with TRBD1 identical over 10 bases. This CDR3 is built from 16 residues. Germline CDR1 reads MDHEN; CDR2 reads SYDVKM.

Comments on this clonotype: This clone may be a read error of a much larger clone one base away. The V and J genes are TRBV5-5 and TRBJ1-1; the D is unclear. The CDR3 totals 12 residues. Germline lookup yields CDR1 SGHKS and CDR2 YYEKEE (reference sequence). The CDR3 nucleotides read TGTGTCAGCAGCTTGACAAACACTGAAGCTTTCTTT. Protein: CVSSLTNTEAFF. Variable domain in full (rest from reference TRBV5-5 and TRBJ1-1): DAGVTQSPTHLIKTRGQQVTLRCSPISGHKSVSWYQQVLGQGPQFIFQYYEKEERGRGNFPDRFSARQFPNYSSELNVNALLLGDSALYLCVSSLTNTEAFFGQGTRLTVV.

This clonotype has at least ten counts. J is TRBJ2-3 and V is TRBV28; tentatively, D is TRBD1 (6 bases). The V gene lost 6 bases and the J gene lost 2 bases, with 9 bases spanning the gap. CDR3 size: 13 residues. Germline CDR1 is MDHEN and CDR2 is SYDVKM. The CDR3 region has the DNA TGTGCCAGCAGGCAGGGACACACAGATACGCAGTATTTT. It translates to CASRQGHTDTQYF.

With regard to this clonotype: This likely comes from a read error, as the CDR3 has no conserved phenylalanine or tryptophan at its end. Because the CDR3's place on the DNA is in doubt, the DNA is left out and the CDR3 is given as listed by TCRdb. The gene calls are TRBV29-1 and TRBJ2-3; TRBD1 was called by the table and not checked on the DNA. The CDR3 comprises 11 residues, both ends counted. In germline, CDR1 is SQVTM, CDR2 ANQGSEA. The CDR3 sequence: CSVADSERVYS.

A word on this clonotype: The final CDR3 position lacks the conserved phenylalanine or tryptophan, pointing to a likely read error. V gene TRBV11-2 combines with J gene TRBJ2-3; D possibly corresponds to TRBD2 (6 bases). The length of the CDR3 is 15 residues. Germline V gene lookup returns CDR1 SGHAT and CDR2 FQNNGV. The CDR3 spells CAGSLGGIITDTQYL. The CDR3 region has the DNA TGTGCCGGCAGCTTGGGCGGGATCATCACAGATACGCAGTATCTT.

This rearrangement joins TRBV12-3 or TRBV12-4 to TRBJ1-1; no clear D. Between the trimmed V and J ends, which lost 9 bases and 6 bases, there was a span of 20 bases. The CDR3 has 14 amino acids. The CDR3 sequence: CARSSRAAGAEAFF. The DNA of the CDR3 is TGTGCCAGGAGTAGCAGAGCCGCGGGCGCTGAAGCTTTCTTT.

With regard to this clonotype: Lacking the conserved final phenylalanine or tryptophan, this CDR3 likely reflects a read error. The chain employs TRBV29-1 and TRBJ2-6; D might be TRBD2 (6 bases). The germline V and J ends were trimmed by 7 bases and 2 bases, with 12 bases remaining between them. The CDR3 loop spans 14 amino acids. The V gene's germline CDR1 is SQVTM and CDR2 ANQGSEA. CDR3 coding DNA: TGCAGCGCCGGAGGGGAAACTGGGGCCAACGTCCTGACTCTC. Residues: CSAGGETGANVLTL.

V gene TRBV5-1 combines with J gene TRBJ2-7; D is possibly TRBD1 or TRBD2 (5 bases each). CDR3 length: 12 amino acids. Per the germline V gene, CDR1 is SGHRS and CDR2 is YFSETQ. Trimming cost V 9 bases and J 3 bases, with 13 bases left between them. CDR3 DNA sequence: TGCGCCAACCGGGACGGGTTCTACGAGCAGTACTTC. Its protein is CANRDGFYEQYF.

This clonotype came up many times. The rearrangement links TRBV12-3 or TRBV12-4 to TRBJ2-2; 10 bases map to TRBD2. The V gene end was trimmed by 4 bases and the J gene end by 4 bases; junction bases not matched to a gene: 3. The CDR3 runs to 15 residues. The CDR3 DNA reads TGTGCCAGCAGTTCTGGACTAGCGGTCACCGGGGAGCTGTTTTTT. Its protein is CASSSGLAVTGELFF.

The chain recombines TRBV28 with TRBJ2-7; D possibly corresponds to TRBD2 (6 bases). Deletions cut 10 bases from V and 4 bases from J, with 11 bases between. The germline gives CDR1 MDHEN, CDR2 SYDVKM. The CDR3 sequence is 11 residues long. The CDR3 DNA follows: TGTGCCACCACGGGACTTTACGAGCAGTACTTC. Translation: CATTGLYEQYF.

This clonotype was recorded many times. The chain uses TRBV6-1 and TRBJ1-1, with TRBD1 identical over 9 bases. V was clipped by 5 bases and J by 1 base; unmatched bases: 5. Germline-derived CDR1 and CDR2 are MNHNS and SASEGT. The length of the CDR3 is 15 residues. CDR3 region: CASSMDRGQNTEAFF. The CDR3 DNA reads TGTGCCAGCAGTATGGACAGGGGCCAGAACACTGAAGCTTTCTTT.

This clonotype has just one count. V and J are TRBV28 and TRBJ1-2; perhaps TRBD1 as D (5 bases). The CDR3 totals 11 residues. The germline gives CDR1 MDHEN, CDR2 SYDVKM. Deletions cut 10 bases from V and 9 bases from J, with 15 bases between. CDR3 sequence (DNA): TGTGCCACGGGGACGCGTGGCTGCTACACCTTC. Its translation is CATGTRGCYTF.

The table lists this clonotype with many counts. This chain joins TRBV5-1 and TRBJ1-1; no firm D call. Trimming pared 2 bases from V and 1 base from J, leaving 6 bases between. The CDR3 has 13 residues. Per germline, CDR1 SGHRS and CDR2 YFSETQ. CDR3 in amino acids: CASSFDANTEAFF. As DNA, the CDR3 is TGCGCCAGCAGCTTTGACGCGAACACTGAAGCTTTCTTT. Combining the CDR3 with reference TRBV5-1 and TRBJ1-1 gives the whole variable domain KAGVTQTPRYLIKTRGQQVTLSCSPISGHRSVSWYQQTPGQGLQFLFEYFSETQRNKGNFPGRFSGRQFSNSRSEMNVSTLELGDSALYLCASSFDANTEAFFGQGTRLTVV.

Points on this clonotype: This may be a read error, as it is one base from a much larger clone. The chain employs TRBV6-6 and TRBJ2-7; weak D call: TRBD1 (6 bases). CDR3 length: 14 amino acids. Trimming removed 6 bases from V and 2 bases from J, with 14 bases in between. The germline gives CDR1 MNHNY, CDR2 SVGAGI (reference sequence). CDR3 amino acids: CASSSKDSTYEQYF. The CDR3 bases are TGTGCCAGCAGCTCCAAGGACAGCACCTACGAGCAGTACTTC.

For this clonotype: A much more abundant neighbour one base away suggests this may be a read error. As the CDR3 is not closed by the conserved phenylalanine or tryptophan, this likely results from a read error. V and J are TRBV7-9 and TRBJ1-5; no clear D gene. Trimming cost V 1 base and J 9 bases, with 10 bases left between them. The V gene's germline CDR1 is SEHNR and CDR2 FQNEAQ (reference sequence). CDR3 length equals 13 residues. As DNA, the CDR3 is TGTGCCAGCAGCTTAGATGTAAACCTGCCCCAGCATATT. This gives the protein CASSLDVNLPQHI.

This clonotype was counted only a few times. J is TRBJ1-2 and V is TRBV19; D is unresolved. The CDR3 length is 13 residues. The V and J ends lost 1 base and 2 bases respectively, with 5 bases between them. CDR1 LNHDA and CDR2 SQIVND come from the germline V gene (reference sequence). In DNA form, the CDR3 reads TGTGCCAGTAGTATAGCCCAGAACTATGGCTACACCTTC. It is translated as CASSIAQNYGYTF.

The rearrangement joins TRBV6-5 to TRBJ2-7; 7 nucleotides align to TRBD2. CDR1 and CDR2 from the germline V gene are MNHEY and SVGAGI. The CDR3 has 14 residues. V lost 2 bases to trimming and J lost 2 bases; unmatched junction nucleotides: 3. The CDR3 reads CASSYNRGAYEQYF. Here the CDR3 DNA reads TGTGCCAGCAGTTACAACCGGGGGGCCTACGAGCAGTACTTC.

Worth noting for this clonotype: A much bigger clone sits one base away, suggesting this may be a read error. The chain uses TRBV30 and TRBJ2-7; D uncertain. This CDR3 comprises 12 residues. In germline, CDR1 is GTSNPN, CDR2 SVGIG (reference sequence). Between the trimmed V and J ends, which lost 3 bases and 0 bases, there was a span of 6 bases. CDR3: CAWRVTSYEQYF. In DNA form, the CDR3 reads TGTGCCTGGAGAGTGACCTCCTACGAGCAGTACTTC.

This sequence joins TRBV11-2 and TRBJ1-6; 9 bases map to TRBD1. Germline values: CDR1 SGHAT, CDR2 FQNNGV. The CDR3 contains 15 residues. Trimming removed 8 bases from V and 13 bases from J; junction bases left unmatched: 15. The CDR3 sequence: CASGYRDREWSPLHF. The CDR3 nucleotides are TGTGCCAGCGGTTACAGGGACAGGGAATGGTCGCCCCTCCACTTT.

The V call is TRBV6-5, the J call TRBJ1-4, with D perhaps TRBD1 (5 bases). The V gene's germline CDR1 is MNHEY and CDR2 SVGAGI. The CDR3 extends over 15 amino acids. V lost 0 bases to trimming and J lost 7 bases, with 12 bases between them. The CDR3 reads CASSYSGPGSEKLFF. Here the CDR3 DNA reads TGTGCCAGCAGTTACTCGGGTCCAGGGAGTGAAAAACTGTTTTTT.

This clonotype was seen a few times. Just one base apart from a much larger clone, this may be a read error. The CDR3 nucleotides are TGCGCCAACAGTCTTAGCGGGAGGGCTGGTGAGCAGTTCTTC. Its protein product is CANSLSGRAGEQFF. The chain carries TRBV10-1 and TRBJ2-1; TRBD2 matches 11 bases. There are 14 residues in the CDR3. Germline-derived CDR1 and CDR2 are WNHNN and SYGVQD (reference sequence).

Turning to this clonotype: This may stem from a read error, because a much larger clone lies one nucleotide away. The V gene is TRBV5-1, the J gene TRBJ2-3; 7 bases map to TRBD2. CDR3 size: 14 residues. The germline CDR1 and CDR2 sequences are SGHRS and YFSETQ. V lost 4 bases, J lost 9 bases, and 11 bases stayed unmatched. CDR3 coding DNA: TGCGCCAGCAGCCCCGGAGGCGGGGGAGAAACGCAGTATTTT. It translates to CASSPGGGGETQYF.

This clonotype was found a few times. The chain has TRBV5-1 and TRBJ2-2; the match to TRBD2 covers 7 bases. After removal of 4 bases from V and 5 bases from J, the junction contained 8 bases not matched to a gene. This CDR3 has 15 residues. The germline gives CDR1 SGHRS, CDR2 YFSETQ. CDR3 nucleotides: TGCGCCAGCAGCCTCCGGATAGCGGGTACCGGGGAGCTGTTTTTT. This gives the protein CASSLRIAGTGELFF.

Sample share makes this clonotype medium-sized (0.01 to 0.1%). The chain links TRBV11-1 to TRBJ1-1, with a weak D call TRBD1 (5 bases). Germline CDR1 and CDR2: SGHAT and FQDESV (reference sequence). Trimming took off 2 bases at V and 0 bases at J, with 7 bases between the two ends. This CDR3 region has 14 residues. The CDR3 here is CASSLQGMNTEAFF. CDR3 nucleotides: TGTGCCAGCAGCTTACAGGGAATGAACACTGAAGCTTTCTTT.

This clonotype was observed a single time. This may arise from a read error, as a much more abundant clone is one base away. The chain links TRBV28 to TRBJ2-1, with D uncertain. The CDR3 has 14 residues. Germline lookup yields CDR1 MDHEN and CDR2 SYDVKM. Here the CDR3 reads CASIPGILYNEEFF. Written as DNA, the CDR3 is TGTGCCAGCATCCCGGGCATCCTGTACAATGAGGAGTTCTTC.

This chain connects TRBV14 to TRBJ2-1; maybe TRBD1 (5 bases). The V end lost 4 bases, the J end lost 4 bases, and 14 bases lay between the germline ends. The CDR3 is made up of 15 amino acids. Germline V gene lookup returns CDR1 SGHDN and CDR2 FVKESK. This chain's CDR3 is CASSPEQVSYNEQFF. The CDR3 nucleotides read TGTGCCAGCAGCCCCGAACAGGTCTCTTACAATGAGCAGTTCTTC.

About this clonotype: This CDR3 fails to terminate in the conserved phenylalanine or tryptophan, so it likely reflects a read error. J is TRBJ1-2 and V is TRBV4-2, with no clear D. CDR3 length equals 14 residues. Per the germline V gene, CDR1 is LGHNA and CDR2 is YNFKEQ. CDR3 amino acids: CASSQVGTNYGYTL. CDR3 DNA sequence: TGTGCCAGCAGTCAAGTTGGGACTAACTATGGCTACACCCTC.